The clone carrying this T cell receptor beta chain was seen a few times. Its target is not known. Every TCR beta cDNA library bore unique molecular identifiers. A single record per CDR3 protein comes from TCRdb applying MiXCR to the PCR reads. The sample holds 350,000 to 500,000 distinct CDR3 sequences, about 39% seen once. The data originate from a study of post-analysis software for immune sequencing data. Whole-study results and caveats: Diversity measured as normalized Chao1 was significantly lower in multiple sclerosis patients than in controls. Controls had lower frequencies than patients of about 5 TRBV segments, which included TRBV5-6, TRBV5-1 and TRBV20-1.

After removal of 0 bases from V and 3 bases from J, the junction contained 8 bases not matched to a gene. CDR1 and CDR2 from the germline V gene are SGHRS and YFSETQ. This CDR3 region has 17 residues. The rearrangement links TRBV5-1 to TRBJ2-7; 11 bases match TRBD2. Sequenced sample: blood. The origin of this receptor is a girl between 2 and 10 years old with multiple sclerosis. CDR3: CASSLDMGLAANYEQYF. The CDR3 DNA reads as TGCGCCAGCAGCTTGGATATGGGACTAGCGGCGAACTACGAGCAGTACTTC.